The source of this T cell receptor beta chain is a study of blood T cells in healthy people across ages. Through a sample-barcoded 5' primer and a J-beta primer mix, a second PCR was run for about 6 to 11 cycles. TCRdb fed the 5' RACE reads into MiXCR, producing one record per CDR3 protein. The data contain 1,300,000 or so distinct CDR3 sequences, roughly 59% of them singletons. There are a few counts of this clonotype. Trimming took 0 bases from V and 6 from J, leaving 11 bases between them. Germline V CDR1 and CDR2: SQVTM, ANQGSEA. The CDR3 consists of 13 residues. The rearrangement joins TRBV29-1 to TRBJ1-2; D might be TRBD1 (6 bases). Input material: blood. This sequence was found in a man younger than 30 in good health. The CDR3 here is CSVEDRGGDGYTF. CDR3 sequence (DNA): TGCAGCGTTGAAGATCGCGGGGGCGATGGCTACACCTTC.